The 20 T cell receptor beta chains given below trace back to one sample, sequenced in a study of molecular identifiers for immune sequencing clone quantification. A single record per CDR3 protein comes from TCRdb applying MiXCR to the PCR reads. The sample carries more than 250,000 distinct CDR3 sequences, roughly 23% recorded once. Sequencing was performed on naive CD8+ T cells from blood, with Jurkat cell RNA spiked in. Subset defined: FACS-sorted CD8+CD4-CCR7+CD45RA+ naive T cells. The receptors shown here come from a human donor in good health. Some libraries in this study had Jurkat cell RNA spiked in.

This clonotype was picked up many times. The rearrangement joins TRBV2 to TRBJ2-3; 13 bases match TRBD2. The CDR3 consists of 15 residues. Trimming at V came to 6 bases and at J to 6 bases, leaving 6 bases not matched to a gene. Germline assignment: CDR1 SNHLY and CDR2 FYNNEI. The DNA of the CDR3 is TGTGCCAGCAGACTGACTAGCGGGGGGCTTGATACGCAGTATTTT. Translation gives CASRLTSGGLDTQYF.

This clonotype has ten or more counts. V gene TRBV19 combines with J gene TRBJ1-6, with D tentatively TRBD1 (5 bases). Germline V gene lookup returns CDR1 LNHDA and CDR2 SQIVND (reference sequence). This CDR3 has 13 amino acids. V lost 11 bases and J 6 bases, leaving 14 bases between the germline ends. For the CDR3, the DNA is TGTGCCGTCGGGGGACTTCTTAATTCACCCCTCCACTTT. It encodes CAVGGLLNSPLHF.

At least ten counts were recorded for this clonotype. CDR3 region: CASSLDTGTYYGYTF. The CDR3 bases are TGTGCCAGCAGCTTGGATACGGGGACCTACTATGGCTACACCTTC. V is TRBV5-5 and J is TRBJ1-2, with D possibly matching TRBD1 (5 bases). CDR1 is SGHKS and CDR2 is YYEKEE in the germline V gene (reference sequence). The length of the CDR3 is 15 residues. Trimming pared 0 bases from V and 3 bases from J, leaving 12 bases between.

The rearrangement joins TRBV19 to TRBJ2-3; 8 nucleotides match TRBD1. Germline CDR1 is LNHDA and CDR2 is SQIVND (reference sequence). This CDR3 comprises 15 residues. The J segment lost 0 bases and the V segment lost 2 bases, leaving 1 base of the junction unmatched. The CDR3 nucleotides are TGTGCCAGTAGTATATGGACAGGGAGCACAGATACGCAGTATTTT. Translated, it gives CASSIWTGSTDTQYF.

This clonotype was counted many times. The chain joins TRBV29-1 to TRBJ2-2; no clear D. This CDR3 has 11 amino acids. CDR1 and CDR2 (germline): SQVTM, ANQGSEA. V was trimmed by 5 bases and J by 6 bases, leaving 7 bases between them. As DNA, the CDR3 is TGCAGCGTTCTTTTCGCCGGGGAGCTGTTTTTT. It encodes CSVLFAGELFF.

This clonotype was observed many times. The chain is built from TRBV27 and TRBJ2-2; no firm D call. Germline-derived CDR1 and CDR2 are MNHEY and SMNVEV (reference sequence). The CDR3 loop spans 15 amino acids. The germline V and J ends were trimmed by 1 base and 5 bases, with 11 bases remaining between them. The CDR3 nucleotides are TGTGCCAGCAGTTTATTTACCCCGCGGACCGGGGAGCTGTTTTTT. This gives the protein CASSLFTPRTGELFF.

The chain couples TRBV13 to TRBJ2-2; 9 positions match TRBD1. CDR3 length equals 16 residues. Germline V gives CDR1 PRHDT, CDR2 FYEKMQ (reference sequence). J gave up 3 bases and V 4 bases, and 6 bases lay outside the gene matches. The CDR3 region has the DNA TGTGCCAGCAGCTCCAGGACAGGGGTGGACACCGGGGAGCTGTTTTTT. Its translation is CASSSRTGVDTGELFF.

This clonotype has a count of ten or more. As DNA, the CDR3 is TGTGCCAGCAGCTTCTCGCGGGGGGCCTCCCCAGAGTGGAATGAGCAGTTCTTC. Protein product: CASSFSRGASPEWNEQFF. J is TRBJ2-1 and V is TRBV7-6; 8 nucleotides line up with TRBD2. Germline V gene sequence: CDR1 SGHVS, CDR2 FNYEAQ. This CDR3 comprises 18 residues. The J segment lost 7 bases and the V segment lost 3 bases, leaving 17 bases of the junction unmatched.

This clonotype was picked up many times. The chain recombines TRBV30 with TRBJ1-2; perhaps TRBD1 as D (5 bases). V was pared by 0 bases and J by 2 bases, with 16 bases between. CDR1 is GTSNPN, CDR2 SVGIG, per germline (reference sequence). This CDR3 comprises 16 residues. The CDR3 nucleotides read TGTGCCTGGAGTGTTTGGGGGAGCCTTTTGAACTATGGCTACACCTTC. Its translation: CAWSVWGSLLNYGYTF.

V gene TRBV10-3 combines with J gene TRBJ2-3; 9 bases align to TRBD2. With 4 bases clipped from V and 0 bases from J, the junction kept 8 bases outside the gene matches. Per germline, CDR1 ENHRY and CDR2 SYGVKD. The CDR3 sequence is 17 residues long. The CDR3 is CAISGPSGTASTDTQYF. CDR3 DNA sequence: TGTGCCATCAGTGGGCCTAGCGGGACCGCTAGCACAGATACGCAGTATTTT.

This clonotype showed up just a few times. The genes are TRBV11-2 and TRBJ2-7; 12 bases align to TRBD2. The CDR3 length is 14 residues. The germline gives CDR1 SGHAT, CDR2 FQNNGV. V lost 8 bases, J lost 5 bases, and 7 bases stayed unmatched. Here the CDR3 reads CASGPRLAGDEQYF. In DNA, the CDR3 is TGTGCCAGCGGCCCAAGACTAGCGGGAGACGAGCAGTACTTC.

A word on this clonotype: One base away lies a much larger clone, so this may be a sequencing read error. This chain connects TRBV7-9 to TRBJ2-7; D is perhaps TRBD2 (6 bases). This CDR3 comprises 14 residues. In germline, CDR1 is SEHNR, CDR2 FQNEAQ (reference sequence). CDR3 region: CTSSQPGLTYEQYF. Written as DNA, the CDR3 is TGTACCAGCAGCCAACCGGGACTTACCTACGAGCAGTACTTC.

The gene calls are TRBV4-3 and TRBJ1-3; D is unresolved. Deletions cut 4 bases from V and 3 bases from J, with 13 bases between. The V gene's germline CDR1 is LGHNA and CDR2 YSLEER. This CDR3 comprises 15 residues. CDR3 in amino acids: CASSPTLGFGNTIYF. The DNA of the CDR3 is TGCGCCAGCAGCCCTACATTGGGCTTTGGAAACACCATATATTTT.

The chain links TRBV11-2 to TRBJ2-3, with D unresolved. Trimming pared 1 base from V and 2 bases from J, leaving 10 bases between. The CDR3 has 15 residues. Germline V gene lookup returns CDR1 SGHAT and CDR2 FQNNGV. The CDR3 is CASSLVWRLTDTQYF. The CDR3 nucleotides read TGTGCCAGCAGCTTAGTCTGGCGGCTCACAGATACGCAGTATTTT.

This clonotype was counted ten times or more. The gene calls are TRBV6-1 and TRBJ1-1; weak D call: TRBD1 (5 bases). The CDR3 is 13 residues long. V was pared by 5 bases and J by 0 bases, with 7 bases between. Germline loops: CDR1 MNHNS, CDR2 SASEGT. The DNA for the CDR3 is TGTGCCAGCAGTAAAGGGGTGAACACTGAAGCTTTCTTT. This encodes CASSKGVNTEAFF.

This clonotype was recorded many times. The chain carries TRBV7-9 and TRBJ2-5; tentative D call: TRBD2 (7 bases). This CDR3 contains 12 residues. Trimming took 2 bases from V and 10 from J, leaving 11 bases between them. The germline V gene has CDR1 SEHNR and CDR2 FQNEAQ (reference sequence). CDR3 region: CASSLRGGVQYF. The CDR3 DNA reads TGTGCCAGCAGCTTAAGAGGGGGGGTCCAGTACTTC.

This clonotype was seen many times. It is likely a read error, because the conserved phenylalanine at the end of the CDR3 is missing. This CDR3 reads CSAHGQVYGYTL. The CDR3 DNA is TGCAGTGCTCATGGACAGGTCTATGGCTACACCCTC. V is TRBV20-1 and J is TRBJ1-2, with 7 bases that match TRBD1. The trim removed 5 bases at V and 4 bases at J, leaving 4 bases unmatched. CDR3 length: 12 residues. Germline lookup yields CDR1 DFQATT and CDR2 SNEGSKA (reference sequence).

This clonotype was detected many times. The chain combines TRBV28 with TRBJ2-5; 12 bases align to TRBD2. Unmatched junction bases numbered 6, after V lost 5 bases and J lost 2 bases. Germline V gene sequence: CDR1 MDHEN, CDR2 SYDVKM. The CDR3 extends over 16 amino acids. The DNA for the CDR3 is TGTGCCAGCAGTACCCGACTAGCGGGAGCTCAAGAGACCCAGTACTTC. This gives the protein CASSTRLAGAQETQYF.

This clonotype was found many times. This rearrangement joins TRBV6-5 to TRBJ2-7, with 8 bases lining up with TRBD1. With 5 bases clipped from V and 5 bases from J, the junction kept 5 bases outside the gene matches. This CDR3 comprises 13 residues. Germline V CDR1 and CDR2: MNHEY, SVGAGI. The chain's CDR3 is CASSATGVNEQYF. The DNA of the CDR3 is TGTGCCAGCAGTGCGACAGGGGTTAACGAGCAGTACTTC.

This clonotype was seen a few times. V is TRBV7-2 and J is TRBJ2-3; 9 bases map to TRBD2. The CDR3 loop spans 15 amino acids. V was clipped by 3 bases and J by 6 bases; unmatched bases: 7. CDR1 and CDR2 from the germline V gene are SGHTA and FQGNSA. The CDR3 coding sequence is TGTGCCAGCAGCTTGGATAGCGGGAGTCTTGATACGCAGTATTTT. This sequence encodes CASSLDSGSLDTQYF. The complete variable domain, with remaining parts taken from reference TRBV7-2 and TRBJ2-3, reads GAGVSQSPSNKVTEKGKDVELRCDPISGHTALYWYRQSLGQGLEFLIYFQGNSAPDKSGLPSDRFSAERTGGSVSTLTIQRTQQEDSAVYLCASSLDSGSLDTQYFGPGTRLTVL.